These 26 T cell receptor beta chains were all obtained from the same sample, sequenced in a study of T cell clones after liver transplantation. Measured with immunoSEQ multiplex PCR; TCRdb has only the in-frame clones, and not every one. The sample consists of roughly 80,000 clones, around 78% of them appearing once. The material sequenced was CD4+ T cells from blood, taken at the 22-month timepoint. The receptors were sampled from a human patient who received a liver transplant. The T cells may come from the graft donor.

The chain carries TRBV19 and TRBJ1-2; no definite D call. The germline CDR1 and CDR2 sequences are LNHDA and SQIVND (reference sequence). The CDR3 spans 12 residues. Deletions cut 8 bases from V and 6 bases from J, with 13 bases between. The CDR3 DNA sequence: TGTGCCAGTCACAAGGAGTGGGATGGCTACACCTTC. Translated, it gives CASHKEWDGYTF.

This clone turned up a few times. The V gene is TRBV13, the J gene TRBJ1-1; no definite D call. Trimming removed 0 bases from V and 0 bases from J, with 8 bases in between. CDR1 and CDR2 from the germline V gene are PRHDT and FYEKMQ (reference sequence). The CDR3 sequence is 15 residues long. CDR3 in amino acids: CASSLGDGVNTEAFF. CDR3 in DNA: TGTGCCAGCAGCTTAGGGGACGGAGTGAACACTGAAGCTTTCTTT.

V usage is TRBV10-3 and J usage is TRBJ2-3, with TRBD2 as a possible D gene (5 bases). V lost 3 bases to trimming and J lost 0 bases, with 13 bases between them. The CDR3 length is 16 residues. Germline lookup yields CDR1 ENHRY and CDR2 SYGVKD. CDR3: CAISDSPGLSTDTQYF. CDR3 sequence (DNA): TGTGCCATCAGTGATTCCCCCGGACTCAGCACAGATACGCAGTATTTT.

The chain recombines TRBV5-4 with TRBJ2-7; the D is unclear. The CDR3 sequence is 13 residues long. V was clipped by 4 bases and J by 2 bases, with 10 bases between them. The germline CDR1 and CDR2 sequences are SGHNT and YYREEE (reference sequence). The CDR3 sequence: CASSLGPTYEQYF. CDR3 bases: TGTGCCAGCAGCCTCGGGCCGACCTACGAGCAGTACTTC.

The chain couples TRBV11-2 to TRBJ2-1; D possibly corresponds to TRBD2 (5 bases). Per germline, CDR1 SGHAT and CDR2 FQNNGV. Between the trimmed V and J ends, which lost 5 bases and 6 bases, there was a span of 14 bases. The CDR3 has 14 residues. DNA of the CDR3: TGTGCCAGCAGCCCTCGGGGAGAAAGCAATGAGCAGTTCTTC. Amino acids: CASSPRGESNEQFF.

The V gene is TRBV18, the J gene TRBJ2-2, with 11 bases matching TRBD2. This CDR3 comprises 16 residues. With V trimmed by 3 bases and J by 4 bases, 4 bases remained unmatched. The germline gives CDR1 KGHSH, CDR2 LQKENI. CDR3 DNA: TGTGCCAGCTCACCCCGACTAGCGGGGTCCACCGGGGAGCTGTTTTTT. It yields the protein CASSPRLAGSTGELFF.

V usage is TRBV7-8 and J usage is TRBJ2-2; 7 bases align to TRBD2. The CDR3 covers 14 residues. The germline V gene has CDR1 SGHVS and CDR2 FQNEAQ. V shed 4 bases, J shed 5 bases, and the junction held 4 bases outside the gene matches. In DNA, the CDR3 is TGTGCCAGCAGCTACGCGGGAGAGACCGGGGAGCTGTTTTTT. Its translation: CASSYAGETGELFF.

This clone is judged medium-sized. The chain has TRBV6-4 and TRBJ1-1; possible D gene TRBD1, 5 bases. V lost 6 bases and J 5 bases, leaving 16 bases between the germline ends. The CDR3 is 14 amino acids. Germline-derived CDR1 and CDR2 are MRHNA and SNTAGT. The CDR3 spells CASRLTGGRTEAFF. Written as DNA, the CDR3 is TGTGCCAGCAGACTTACAGGAGGTAGAACTGAAGCTTTCTTT.

This clone was seen more than once but under ten times. The J gene is TRBJ2-7, the V gene TRBV2; 8 nucleotides align to TRBD1. V dropped 7 bases and J dropped 5; count of bases not matched to a gene: 10. This CDR3 comprises 14 residues. Germline loops: CDR1 SNHLY, CDR2 FYNNEI. The CDR3 DNA follows: TGTGCCAGCAAATCCAGGGGGCCTTCTGACGAGCAGTACTTC. Translation gives CASKSRGPSDEQYF.

The rearrangement links TRBV18 to TRBJ2-7; D may be TRBD1 (6 bases). The germline V gene has CDR1 KGHSH and CDR2 LQKENI. The CDR3 extends over 16 amino acids. V was trimmed by 4 bases and J by 7 bases, leaving 23 bases between them. CDR3 sequence reads: CASSQSSWGSQGEQYF. The CDR3 nucleotides read TGTGCCAGCTCACAGTCCTCCTGGGGGTCCCAGGGGGAGCAGTACTTC.

V and J are TRBV28 and TRBJ1-1; the D gene is possibly TRBD1 (6 bases). In germline, CDR1 is MDHEN, CDR2 SYDVKM. Trimming took 6 bases from V and 1 from J, leaving 12 bases between them. This CDR3 spans 14 amino acids. The CDR3 spells CASSPWTANTEAFF. The CDR3 nucleotides are TGTGCCAGCAGCCCCTGGACAGCGAACACTGAAGCTTTCTTT.

The chain uses TRBV5-1 and TRBJ2-7; the match to TRBD2 covers 10 bases. CDR1 and CDR2 from the germline V gene are SGHRS and YFSETQ. CDR3 length: 20 amino acids. V lost 4 bases and J lost 5; bases outside the gene matches: 24. Here the CDR3 reads CASSLSSSSGLARAGDEQYF. The CDR3 DNA follows: TGCGCCAGCAGCCTGAGCTCATCCTCGGGACTAGCGAGAGCTGGGGACGAGCAGTACTTC.

The chain uses TRBV5-8 and TRBJ1-5, with D uncertain. Germline lookup yields CDR1 SGHTS and CDR2 YDEGEE. Trimming cost V 4 bases and J 4 bases, with 6 bases left between them. The CDR3 spans 12 residues. The CDR3: CASSPRNQPQHF. In DNA, the CDR3 is TGTGCCAGCAGCCCGAGGAATCAGCCCCAGCATTTT.

J is TRBJ2-2 and V is TRBV21-1; the table assigns TRBD1, which was not confirmed against the DNA. TRBV21-1 is designated a pseudogene. This CDR3 contains 14 residues. CDR3 DNA sequence: TGTGCCAGCAGTTACAGGGAGTGGACCGGGGAGCTGTTTTTT. It specifies CASSYREWTGELFF.

The chain recombines TRBV28 with TRBJ1-1; D ambiguous. Germline V lookup: CDR1 MDHEN, CDR2 SYDVKM. The CDR3 runs to 13 residues. V lost 9 bases to trimming and J lost 0 bases, with 11 bases between them. The CDR3 sequence is CASMPTMNTEAFF. The CDR3 DNA follows: TGTGCCAGTATGCCAACTATGAACACTGAAGCTTTCTTT.

The V gene is TRBV5-1, the J gene TRBJ1-4; D gene uncertain. CDR3 length: 14 residues. V lost 2 bases and J lost 5, with 10 bases in between. Germline V gene sequence: CDR1 SGHRS, CDR2 YFSETQ. CDR3 residues: CASSFSGKNEKLFF. CDR3 in DNA: TGCGCCAGCAGCTTTAGTGGGAAAAATGAAAAACTGTTTTTT.

The rearrangement uses TRBV2 and TRBJ2-1; D is unresolved. Per the germline V gene, CDR1 is SNHLY and CDR2 is FYNNEI. Trimming shortened V by 10 bases and J by 7 bases, and 23 bases separated the two germline ends. The CDR3 contains 15 residues. CDR3 coding DNA: TGTGCCAAGGCCAAAGTTGGGGTCGGAAGGAATGAGCAGTTCTTC. It is translated as CAKAKVGVGRNEQFF.

V gene TRBV28 combines with J gene TRBJ2-7, with 14 nucleotides matching TRBD2. Germline V CDR1 and CDR2: MDHEN, SYDVKM. J lost 5 bases, V lost 6 bases, and 6 bases had no gene match. The CDR3 spans 15 residues. The CDR3: CASRRLAGGLNEQYF. The CDR3 coding sequence is TGTGCCAGCAGACGACTAGCGGGAGGGCTGAACGAGCAGTACTTC.

This clone showed up just a few times. This chain connects TRBV5-6 to TRBJ2-7, with 11 nucleotides matching TRBD1. CDR3 length: 16 residues. Trimming at V came to 1 base and at J to 3 bases, leaving 6 bases not matched to a gene. Germline V gene data show CDR1 as SGHDT and CDR2 as YYEEEE. This CDR3 reads CASSLRRTGGDYEQYF. Here the CDR3 DNA reads TGTGCCAGCAGCTTGAGAAGGACAGGGGGCGACTACGAGCAGTACTTC.

The chain links TRBV9 to TRBJ2-1; 10 bases are a match to TRBD2. V gave up 1 base and J gave up 5 bases; unmatched junction bases: 3. Germline V CDR1 and CDR2: SGDLS, YYNGEE. This CDR3 is 15 amino acids long. The CDR3 DNA reads TGTGCCAGCAGCGTACGAGCGGGAGGGCACAATGAGCAGTTCTTC. It yields the protein CASSVRAGGHNEQFF.

This chain uses TRBV7-9 with TRBJ1-1, with D unresolved. V lost 5 bases and J 4 bases, leaving 14 bases between the germline ends. CDR3 length: 14 amino acids. Germline CDR1 SEHNR, CDR2 FQNEAQ (reference sequence). CDR3 in DNA: TGTGCCAGCAGCCGAAATTCCTTGGGCACTGAAGCTTTCTTT. Encoded protein: CASSRNSLGTEAFF.

This clone was counted between two and nine times. V and J are TRBV10-3 and TRBJ1-6, with a tentative D call TRBD1 (6 bases). CDR1 and CDR2 (germline): ENHRY, SYGVKD. The CDR3 has 15 amino acids. Trimming cost V 6 bases and J 4 bases, with 13 bases left between them. CDR3 sequence (DNA): TGTGCCATCAGGACAGGTCCCGATTATAATTCACCCCTCCACTTT. This encodes CAIRTGPDYNSPLHF.

The CDR3: CASGLSGHLNTEAFF. Written as DNA, the CDR3 is TGTGCTAGTGGTTTGAGTGGACACTTGAACACTGAAGCTTTCTTT. The rearrangement links TRBV12-5 to TRBJ1-1, with a possible D match to TRBD1 (5 bases). Germline loops: CDR1 LGHNT, CDR2 FRNRAP. V lost 2 bases to trimming and J lost 0 bases, with 10 bases between them. This CDR3 is built from 15 residues.

The V and J genes are TRBV9 and TRBJ2-1; D uncertain. The length of the CDR3 is 16 residues. Germline V gene data show CDR1 as SGDLS and CDR2 as YYNGEE. The germline V and J ends were trimmed by 4 bases and 4 bases, with 18 bases remaining between them. The CDR3: CASSPTLRLEYNEQFF. CDR3 DNA: TGTGCCAGCAGCCCAACATTGAGACTTGAATACAATGAGCAGTTCTTC.

The CDR3 here is CASSSRGGAKNIQYF. The DNA of the CDR3 is TGTGCCAGCAGCTCCCGGGGGGGCGCCAAAAACATTCAGTACTTC. The V and J genes are TRBV5-4 and TRBJ2-4, with TRBD2 identical over 8 bases. The junction had 3 bases not matched to a gene; V was cut back by 3 bases and J by 1 base. The V gene's germline CDR1 is SGHNT and CDR2 YYREEE (reference sequence). The CDR3 has 15 residues.

The chain links TRBV29-1 to TRBJ2-5; TRBD1 might be the D (6 bases). The CDR3 runs 13 residues. The V gene lost 6 bases and the J gene lost 4 bases, with 15 bases spanning the gap. From germline, CDR1 is SQVTM and CDR2 ANQGSEA. As DNA, the CDR3 is TGCAGCGTAAGCCCCTTGGGGGCAGAGACCCAGTACTTC. It codes for CSVSPLGAETQYF.